The T cell receptor beta chain under discussion was sequenced for a study of T cells in Graves' hyperthyroidism and ophthalmopathy. RNA transcripts served as the template for amplifying TCR beta CDR3 regions. During a first-round RT-PCR of the TCR CDR3, the HTBI primer set was used. TCRdb re-called the multiplex PCR reads through MiXCR, storing one row per CDR3 protein. The sample lists about 350,000 distinct CDR3 sequences, roughly 13% occurring once. The germline V gene encodes CDR1 LGHNT and CDR2 FRNRAP. The CDR3 has 14 residues. V lost 6 bases and J lost 3, with 11 bases in between. This clonotype has ten or more counts.

This clonotype originated in a woman younger than 45 with Graves' hyperthyroidism. Sequences were obtained from blood. V gene TRBV12-5 combines with J gene TRBJ2-2, with D tentatively TRBD1 (6 bases). CDR3 sequence (DNA): TGTGCTAGTGGGGTGACAGGAGACACCGGGGAGCTGTTTTTT. Protein sequence: CASGVTGDTGELFF.